This is a list of T cell receptor beta chains from one sample in a study of T cell repertoires in cytomegalovirus infection. TCRdb processed the reads anew with MiXCR; each CDR3 protein has one entry. The table records hundreds of thousands of distinct CDR3 sequences, roughly 15% of them present only once. The source material was PBMCs. These receptors all come from a human donor in good health (CMV status not recorded). Some clones in this sample may be carry-over from other donors' samples. CDR3s include the opening cysteine and the closing phenylalanine or tryptophan. The D gene is left open where the match is weak. The size entry is marked missing in some rows and otherwise reads once, few, many or a size class.

>TRBJ2-7|TRBD1|NA|TRBV2
TGTGCCAGCAGTGAAATGGGACAGGGGATTTACGAGCAGTACTTC
CASSEMGQGIYEQYF
>TRBJ2-5|NA|few|TRBV6-2/TRBV6-3
TGTGCCAGCAGGGACAACGAAGAGACCCAGTACTTC
CASRDNEETQYF
>TRBJ2-7|TRBD1|few|TRBV5-4
TGTGCCAGCAGCTCTGGACAGGGGACCATGTCTAGGCAGTACTTC
CASSSGQGTMSRQYF
>TRBJ2-2|TRBD2|many|TRBV7-2
TGTGCCAGCAGGGTGACTAGCGGATACACCGGGGAGCTGTTTTTT
CASRVTSGYTGELFF
>TRBJ1-1|TRBD1|few|TRBV4-3
TGCGCCAGCAGCCAAGTGGACAGGGCGGACACTGAAGCTTTCTTT
CASSQVDRADTEAFF
>TRBJ2-7|NA|NA|TRBV14
TGTGCCAGCACTCACAGGGGAGGAGGCGAGCAGTACTTC
CASTHRGGGEQYF
>TRBJ1-5|NA|NA|TRBV2
TGTGCCAGCAGTGGCGAGTTCGCCGGAAGGTTTCAGCCCCAGCATTTT
CASSGEFAGRFQPQHF
>TRBJ2-7|NA|NA|TRBV7-9
TGTGCCAGCAGCAGGTCCGGGACTGAGAGGAAGTACTTC
CASSRSGTERKYF
>TRBJ1-6|NA|many|TRBV6-1
TGTGCCAGCAGTGAGCGTCCCCATGGGGGTCATATCAATAATTCACCCCTCCACTTT
CASSERPHGGHINNSPLHF
>TRBJ2-3|NA|few|TRBV28
TGTGCCAGCACCCAACCCCCAAGAGCAGATACGCAGTATTTT
CASTQPPRADTQYF
>TRBJ2-7|TRBD1|few|TRBV6-6
TGTGCCAGCAGTTACGGGAGACAGGGCAACGAGCAGTACTTC
CASSYGRQGNEQYF
>TRBJ2-2|TRBD1|NA|TRBV20-1
TGCAGTGCCGGCCGCCCGGACAGGGTGAACACCGGGGAGCTGTTTTTT
CSAGRPDRVNTGELFF
>TRBJ2-3|NA|many|TRBV9
TGTGCCAGCAGCGTAGGCGGGTCTAGCACAGATACGCAGTATTTT
CASSVGGSSTDTQYF
>TRBJ1-1|NA|few|TRBV6-2/TRBV6-3
TGTGCCAGCAGACGCCCCGGGAGGGGGGACACTGAAGCTTTCTTT
CASRRPGRGDTEAFF
>TRBJ1-4|TRBD1|few|TRBV4-1
TGCGCCAGCAGCCAAGAAGGGAACAGGGGGGAAAAACTGTTTTTT
CASSQEGNRGEKLFF
>TRBJ2-7|TRBD1|few|TRBV6-1
TGTGCCAGCACCTTCACCCCCGGGACAGGGAGCTACGAGCAGTACTTC
CASTFTPGTGSYEQYF
>TRBJ2-6|NA|many|TRBV7-2
TGTGCCAGCAGCTTAGGGACAGTCTCTGGGGCCAACGTCCTGACTTTC
CASSLGTVSGANVLTF
>TRBJ2-5|NA|many|TRBV6-1
TGTGCCAGCAGTGAACGGGCATTACAAGAGACCCAGTACTTC
CASSERALQETQYF
>TRBJ2-2|NA|many|TRBV7-9
TGTGCCAGCAGCTTAAACCCGAGGGGAACCGGGGAGCTGTTTTTT
CASSLNPRGTGELFF
>TRBJ1-1|TRBD1|few|TRBV6-5
TGTGCCAGCAAGAGGGGGCCCCCACGAAACACTGAAGCTTTCTTT
CASKRGPPRNTEAFF
>TRBJ1-2|NA|NA|TRBV28
TGTGCTAGCAGTTTACGGAGGGACGACACCAACTATGGCTACACCTTC
CASSLRRDDTNYGYTF
>TRBJ1-3|NA|NA|TRBV4-3
TGCGCCAGCAGCCAAGATTTCCTGGCGAGCTCTGGAAACACCATATATTTT
CASSQDFLASSGNTIYF
>TRBJ1-2|TRBD1|few|TRBV11-2
TGTGCCAGCAGCTCGGGGACAGGTCTTTGGTATGGCTACACCTTC
CASSSGTGLWYGYTF
>TRBJ2-7|NA|NA|TRBV4-2
TGTGCCAGCAGCCAAGATGGGGGGAACCGCGAGCAGTACTTC
CASSQDGGNREQYF
>TRBJ2-3|NA|NA|TRBV20-1
TGCAGTGCTAGAAGCCTCCTAGGCACAGATACGCAGTATTTT
CSARSLLGTDTQYF
>TRBJ1-1|NA|few|TRBV6-5
TGTGCCAGCAGTTACGGCCAGGGGACCCTTTGGGGCACTGAAGCTTTCTTT
CASSYGQGTLWGTEAFF
>TRBJ2-7|NA|few|TRBV7-2
TGTGCCAGCAGCTTAGTGGGGGCGATGGGTGAGCAGTACTTC
CASSLVGAMGEQYF
>TRBJ2-3|NA|few|TRBV11-3
TGTGCCAGCAGCGAGTCCGGACCGGCGCAGTATTTT
CASSESGPAQYF
>TRBJ1-5|TRBD1|NA|TRBV3-1
TGTGCCAGCAGCCAAGCGGGACAGGGGCTTCTTCCCGGCACGCATTTT
CASSQAGQGLLPGTHF
>TRBJ1-2|NA|NA|TRBV20-1
TGCAGTGCTAGAGACAGGTTTAACTATGGCTACACCTTC
CSARDRFNYGYTF
>TRBJ1-2|NA|many|TRBV28
TGTGCCAGCAGTCCTCCGGCAGGGGTCTATGGCTACACCTTC
CASSPPAGVYGYTF
>TRBJ2-2|TRBD1|few|TRBV20-1
TGCAGTGCTAGAGACCCTAAACAGGGGGCAGGGTACACCGGGGAGCTGTTTTTT
CSARDPKQGAGYTGELFF
>TRBJ2-2|TRBD1|few|TRBV28
TGTGCCAGCAGCCCGGGACAGGGAGACACCGGGGAGCTGTTTTTT
CASSPGQGDTGELFF
>TRBJ2-2|NA|NA|TRBV4-1
TGCGCCAGCAGCCAAGCAGATCCGGGGTTGAACACCGGGGAGCTGTTTTTT
CASSQADPGLNTGELFF
>TRBJ2-7|TRBD2|many|TRBV7-2
TGTGCCAGCAGCCCTAGCGGGGGGAACTACGAGCAGTACTTC
CASSPSGGNYEQYF
>TRBJ2-1|NA|NA|TRBV7-9
TGTGCCAGCAGCCAACAAGGGGGGTCCAATGAGCAGTTCTTC
CASSQQGGSNEQFF
>TRBJ2-7|NA|NA|TRBV18
TGTGCCAGCTCACTCCTCGCGGACAGCTCCTACGAGCAGTACTTC
CASSLLADSSYEQYF
>TRBJ1-5|NA|NA|TRBV6-2/TRBV6-3
TGTGCCAGCAGTTACGCCGCGGGTTTCGGTCAGCCCCAGCATTTT
CASSYAAGFGQPQHF